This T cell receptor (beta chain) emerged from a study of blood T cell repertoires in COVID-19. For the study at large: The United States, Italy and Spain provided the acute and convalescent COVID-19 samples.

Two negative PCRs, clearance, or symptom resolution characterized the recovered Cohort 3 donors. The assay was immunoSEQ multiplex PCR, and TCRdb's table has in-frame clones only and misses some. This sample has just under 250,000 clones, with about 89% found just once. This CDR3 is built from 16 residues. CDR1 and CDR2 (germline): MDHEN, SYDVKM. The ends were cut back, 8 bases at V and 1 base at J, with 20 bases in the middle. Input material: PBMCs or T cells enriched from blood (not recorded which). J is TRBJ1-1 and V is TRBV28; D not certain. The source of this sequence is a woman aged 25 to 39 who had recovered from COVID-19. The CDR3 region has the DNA TGTGCCAGCCCACCGAGTGACAAAAAAGAGAACACTGAAGCTTTCTTT. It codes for CASPPSDKKENTEAFF. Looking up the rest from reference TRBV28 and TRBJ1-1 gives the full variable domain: DVKVTQSSRYLVKRTGEKVFLECVQDMDHENMFWYRQDPGLGLRLIYFSYDVKMKEKGDIPEGYSVSREKKERFSLILESASTNQTSMYLCASPPSDKKENTEAFFGQGTRLTVV.